The T cell receptor (beta chain) under discussion was sequenced for a study of blood T cell repertoires in COVID-19. Study context: Donors in the United States, Italy and Spain gave samples during acute or convalescent COVID-19.

The protocol was immunoSEQ multiplex PCR, while the TCRdb copy is restricted to in-frame clones and leaves out a portion. The table shows about 80,000 clones, with around 90% occurring only once. CDR1 is LNHDA and CDR2 is SQIVND in the germline V gene (reference sequence). The J segment lost 5 bases and the V segment lost 10 bases, leaving 2 bases of the junction unmatched. This CDR3 contains 13 residues. The genes are TRBV19 and TRBJ2-5, with TRBD2 identical over 15 bases. The TCR sequence derives from a woman of 80 years or more with active or convalescent COVID-19. The specimen sequenced was peripheral blood. The CDR3 spells CATGTSGRETQYF. CDR3 sequence (DNA): TGTGCCACCGGGACTAGCGGGAGGGAGACCCAGTACTTC.